This TCR beta chain came from a study of T-cell reconstitution after alpha-beta-depleted transplantation in children. TCRbeta library construction was performed incorporating unique molecular identifiers. TCRdb fed the PCR reads into MiXCR, producing one record per CDR3 protein. This table holds 900,000 or so distinct CDR3 sequences, around 15% found once. The sequences come from PBMCs, mostly from graft donor cells, collected 360 days after TCRalphabeta/CD19-depleted stem cell transplant. The TCR sequence derives from a male patient between 5 and 17 years old who had a stem cell transplant for acute lymphoblastic leukemia, so the T cells may come from the graft donor.

CDR3 residues: CASSLSTSGGEQFF. The CDR3 DNA follows: TGTGCCAGCAGCTTATCCACTAGCGGCGGTGAGCAGTTCTTC. The rearrangement uses TRBV11-2 and TRBJ2-1; 8 nucleotides match TRBD2. Germline lookup yields CDR1 SGHAT and CDR2 FQNNGV. This CDR3 has 14 amino acids. Trimming removed 2 bases from V and 9 bases from J; junction bases left unmatched: 6.